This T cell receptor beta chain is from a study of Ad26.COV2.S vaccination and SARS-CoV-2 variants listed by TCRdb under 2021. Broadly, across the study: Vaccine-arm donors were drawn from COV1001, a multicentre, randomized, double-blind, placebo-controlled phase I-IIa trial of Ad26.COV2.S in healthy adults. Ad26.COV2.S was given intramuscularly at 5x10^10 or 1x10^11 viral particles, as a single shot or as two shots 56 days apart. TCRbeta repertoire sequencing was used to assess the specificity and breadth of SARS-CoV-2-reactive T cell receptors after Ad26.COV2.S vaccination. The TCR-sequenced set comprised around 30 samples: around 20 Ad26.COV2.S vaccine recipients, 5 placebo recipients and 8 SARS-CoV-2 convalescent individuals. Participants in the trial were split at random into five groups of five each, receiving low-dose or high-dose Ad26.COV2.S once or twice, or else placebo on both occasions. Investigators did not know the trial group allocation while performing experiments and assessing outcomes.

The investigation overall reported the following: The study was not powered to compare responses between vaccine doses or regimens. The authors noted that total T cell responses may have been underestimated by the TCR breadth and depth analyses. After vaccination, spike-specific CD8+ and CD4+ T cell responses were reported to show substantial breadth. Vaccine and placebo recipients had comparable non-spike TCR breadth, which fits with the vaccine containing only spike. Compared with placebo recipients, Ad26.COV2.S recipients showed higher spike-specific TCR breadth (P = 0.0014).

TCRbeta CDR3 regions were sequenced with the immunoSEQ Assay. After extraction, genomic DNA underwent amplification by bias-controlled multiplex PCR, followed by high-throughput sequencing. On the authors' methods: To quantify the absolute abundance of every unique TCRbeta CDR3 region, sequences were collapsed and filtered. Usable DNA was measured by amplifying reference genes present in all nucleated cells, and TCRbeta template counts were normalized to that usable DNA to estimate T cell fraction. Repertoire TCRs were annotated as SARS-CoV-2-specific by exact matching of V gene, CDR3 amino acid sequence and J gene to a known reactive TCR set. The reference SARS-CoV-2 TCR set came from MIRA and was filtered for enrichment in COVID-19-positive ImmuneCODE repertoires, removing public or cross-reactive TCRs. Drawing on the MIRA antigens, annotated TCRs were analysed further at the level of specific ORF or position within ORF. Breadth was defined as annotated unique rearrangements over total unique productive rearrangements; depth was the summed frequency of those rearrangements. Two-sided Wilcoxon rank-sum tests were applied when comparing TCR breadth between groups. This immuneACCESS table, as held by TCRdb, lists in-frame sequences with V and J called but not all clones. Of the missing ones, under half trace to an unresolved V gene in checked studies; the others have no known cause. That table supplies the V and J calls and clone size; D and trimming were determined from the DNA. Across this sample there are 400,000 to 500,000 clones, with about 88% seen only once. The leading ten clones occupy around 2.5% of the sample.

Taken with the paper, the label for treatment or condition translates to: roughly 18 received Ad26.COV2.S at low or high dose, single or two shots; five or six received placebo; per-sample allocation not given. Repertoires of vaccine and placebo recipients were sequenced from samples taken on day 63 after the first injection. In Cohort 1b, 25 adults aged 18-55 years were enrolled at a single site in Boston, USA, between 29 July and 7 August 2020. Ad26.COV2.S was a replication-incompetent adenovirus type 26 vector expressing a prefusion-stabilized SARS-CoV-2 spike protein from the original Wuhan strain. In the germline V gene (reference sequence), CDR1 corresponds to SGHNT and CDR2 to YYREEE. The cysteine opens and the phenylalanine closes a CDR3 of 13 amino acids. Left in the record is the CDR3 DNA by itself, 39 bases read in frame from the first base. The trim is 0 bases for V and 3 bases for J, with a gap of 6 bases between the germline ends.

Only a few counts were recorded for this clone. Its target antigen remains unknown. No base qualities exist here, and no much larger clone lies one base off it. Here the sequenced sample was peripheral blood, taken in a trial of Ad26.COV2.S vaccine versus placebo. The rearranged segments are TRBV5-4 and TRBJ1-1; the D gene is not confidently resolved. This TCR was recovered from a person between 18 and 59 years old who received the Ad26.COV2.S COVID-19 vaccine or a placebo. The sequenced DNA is TGTGCCAGCAGCTTGGGTTTGGACACTGAAGCTTTCTTT. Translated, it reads CASSLGLDTEAFF. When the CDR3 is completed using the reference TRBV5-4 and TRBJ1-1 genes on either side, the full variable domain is ETGVTQSPTHLIKTRGQQVTLRCSSQSGHNTVSWYQQALGQGPQFIFQYYREEENGRGNFPPRFSGLQFPNYSSELNVNALELDDSALYLCASSLGLDTEAFFGQGTRLTVV.